The clone carrying this T cell receptor (beta chain) showed up many times. Patients were excluded if they had other autoimmune diseases or uncontrolled infections, and likewise if pregnancy or lactation applied. As diagnostic evidence, clinical symptoms, serum thyroxine, TRAb, thyroid ultrasound and orbital computed tomography were relied upon. The TCR beta CDR3 regions underwent amplification from RNA transcripts. The first-round RT-PCR employed HTBI primers together with the Qiagen OneStep RT-PCR kit. A multiplex PCR was then performed as the second round. TCRdb used MiXCR to reprocess the multiplex PCR reads, holding one entry per CDR3 protein. Of 340,000 or so distinct CDR3 sequences listed, about 17% are singletons. The sample is drawn from a study of Graves' ophthalmopathy and Graves' hyperthyroidism. Germline-derived CDR1 and CDR2 are LNHNV and YYDKDF (reference sequence). The CDR3 sequence is 14 residues long. The ends were cut back, 0 bases at V and 3 bases at J, with 6 bases in the middle.

The TCR was taken from an adult man with Graves' ophthalmopathy. Sequenced input: peripheral blood. The V and J genes are TRBV15 and TRBJ1-3; D gene uncertain. The CDR3 coding sequence is TGTGCCACCAGCAGAGAAGGGTTTGGAAACACCATATATTTT. Translated, it gives CATSREGFGNTIYF.